Listed below are T cell receptor beta chains from one sample, sequenced in a study of cytomegalovirus exposure and HLA in healthy donors. Sequenced by immunoSEQ multiplex PCR; TCRdb stores in-frame clones only, minus some. The top ten hold around 3% of the sample, which has 100,000 to 150,000 clones, 75% to 85% seen once. What was sequenced was PBMCs. The receptors originated from a male donor in good health and CMV-seronegative. Each CDR3 is given with its conserved first and last residue. D genes are given only for firm matches. The size of a clone is reported for some rows only, either as once, few or many, or as a class for expanded clones.

CDR3 DNA: TGTGCCAGCAGCTTGGCACCTGTTAACTTGGCCAAAAACATTCAGTACTTC
CDR3 protein: CASSLAPVNLAKNIQYF
D gene: -
J gene: TRBJ2-4
V gene: TRBV5-4
clone size: -

CDR3 DNA: TGTGCCAGCAGGGAGGACAGGGGAGGTTGGGATGGCTACACCTTC
CDR3 protein: CASREDRGGWDGYTF
D gene: TRBD1
J gene: TRBJ1-2
V gene: TRBV2
clone size: -

CDR3 DNA: TGTGCCAGGACTAGCCTCCTTGGGGAGACCCAGTACTTC
CDR3 protein: CARTSLLGETQYF
D gene: TRBD2
J gene: TRBJ2-5
V gene: TRBV30
clone size: -

CDR3 DNA: TGTGCCAGCAGTTTAAGGGGCCGGGGGACTAATGAAAAACTGTTTTTT
CDR3 protein: CASSLRGRGTNEKLFF
D gene: -
J gene: TRBJ1-4
V gene: TRBV28
clone size: -

CDR3 DNA: TGTGCCAGCACCAAGACAGAGGAACAGCCCCAGCATTTT
CDR3 protein: CASTKTEEQPQHF
D gene: -
J gene: TRBJ1-5
V gene: TRBV6-1
clone size: few

CDR3 DNA: TGTGCCAGCAGCCATGGACTAGACACCGGGGAGCTGTTTTTT
CDR3 protein: CASSHGLDTGELFF
D gene: TRBD2
J gene: TRBJ2-2
V gene: TRBV4-2
clone size: -

CDR3 DNA: TGTGCCAGCACCAGGGACAGGGGGCAAGAGACCCAGTACTTC
CDR3 protein: CASTRDRGQETQYF
D gene: TRBD1
J gene: TRBJ2-5
V gene: TRBV6-1
clone size: -

CDR3 DNA: TGTGCCAGCAGCCCAGGACTAGGATCCCAAGAGACCCAGTACTTC
CDR3 protein: CASSPGLGSQETQYF
D gene: TRBD2
J gene: TRBJ2-5
V gene: TRBV7-6
clone size: -

CDR3 DNA: TGCGCCAGCAGCGTGACAGGGAATGATGAAAAACTGTTTTTT
CDR3 protein: CASSVTGNDEKLFF
D gene: TRBD1
J gene: TRBJ1-4
V gene: TRBV5-1
clone size: -

CDR3 DNA: TGTGCCAGTAGTCTCGTCGTGAACACTGAAGCTTTCTTT
CDR3 protein: CASSLVVNTEAFF
D gene: -
J gene: TRBJ1-1
V gene: TRBV19
clone size: -

CDR3 DNA: TGTGCCAGCAGCGAGGACAATAGCTCTGGAAACACCATATATTTT
CDR3 protein: CASSEDNSSGNTIYF
D gene: -
J gene: TRBJ1-3
V gene: TRBV9
clone size: -